This is a list of T cell receptor beta chains from one sample in a study of T cell repertoires in cytomegalovirus infection. In TCRdb, the reads were re-called with MiXCR into one record per CDR3 protein. Of some 300,000 distinct CDR3 sequences listed, around 9.6% are singletons. Sequenced material: PBMCs. These receptor sequences come from a human donor in good health (CMV status not recorded). Some clones in this sample may be carry-over from other donors' samples. CDR3s include the opening cysteine and the closing phenylalanine or tryptophan. D genes are given only for firm matches. Expanded clones get a size class; other rows say once, few or many, or leave the size out.

J gene: TRBJ2-2
CDR3 length: 16
V gene: TRBV3-1
clone size: many
D gene: TRBD2
CDR3 protein: CASSQVRLAGTGELFF
CDR3 DNA: TGTGCCAGCAGCCAAGTAAGACTAGCGGGTACCGGGGAGCTGTTTTTT

J gene: TRBJ2-1
CDR3 length: 15
V gene: TRBV6-2/TRBV6-3
clone size: many
D gene: TRBD2
CDR3 protein: CASSLSGGLNNEQFF
CDR3 DNA: TGTGCCAGCAGTTTAAGCGGGGGGCTAAACAATGAGCAGTTCTTC

J gene: TRBJ1-1
CDR3 length: 11
V gene: TRBV29-1
clone size: -
D gene: -
CDR3 protein: CSAMGGAEAFF
CDR3 DNA: TGCAGCGCCATGGGAGGCGCCGAAGCTTTCTTT

J gene: TRBJ2-3
CDR3 length: 15
V gene: TRBV28
clone size: -
D gene: -
CDR3 protein: CASSEGGAGTDAQYF
CDR3 DNA: TGTGCCAGCAGTGAAGGGGGGGCGGGGACAGATGCGCAGTATTTT

J gene: TRBJ2-1
CDR3 length: 15
V gene: TRBV12-3/TRBV12-4
clone size: many
D gene: TRBD2
CDR3 protein: CASSFGGGFLDEQFF
CDR3 DNA: TGTGCCAGCAGTTTCGGCGGGGGGTTTTTAGATGAGCAGTTCTTC

J gene: TRBJ2-7
CDR3 length: 14
V gene: TRBV6-1
clone size: many
D gene: -
CDR3 protein: CASSERWAAYEQYF
CDR3 DNA: TGTGCCAGCAGTGAAAGGTGGGCAGCCTACGAGCAGTACTTC

J gene: TRBJ1-2
CDR3 length: 13
V gene: TRBV28
clone size: many
D gene: -
CDR3 protein: CASSYRENYGYTF
CDR3 DNA: TGTGCCAGCAGTTACAGGGAGAACTATGGCTACACCTTC

J gene: TRBJ1-1
CDR3 length: 16
V gene: TRBV20-1
clone size: -
D gene: -
CDR3 protein: CSARRADRPMNTEAFF
CDR3 DNA: TGCAGTGCTAGAAGAGCTGACAGACCCATGAACACTGAAGCTTTCTTT

J gene: TRBJ1-1
CDR3 length: 15
V gene: TRBV6-5
clone size: many
D gene: -
CDR3 protein: CASSYDPGLNTEAFF
CDR3 DNA: TGTGCCAGCAGTTATGACCCGGGTTTGAACACTGAAGCTTTCTTT

J gene: TRBJ2-2
CDR3 length: 15
V gene: TRBV20-1
clone size: -
D gene: -
CDR3 protein: CSGRGGGGGTGELFF
CDR3 DNA: TGCAGTGGTAGGGGGGGGGGGGGCGGGACCGGGGAGCTGTTTTTT

J gene: TRBJ2-4
CDR3 length: 17
V gene: TRBV23-1
clone size: -
D gene: -
CDR3 protein: CASSQSRTFIAKNIQYF
CDR3 DNA: TGCGCCAGCAGTCAATCCCGGACTTTTATAGCCAAAAACATTCAGTACTTC